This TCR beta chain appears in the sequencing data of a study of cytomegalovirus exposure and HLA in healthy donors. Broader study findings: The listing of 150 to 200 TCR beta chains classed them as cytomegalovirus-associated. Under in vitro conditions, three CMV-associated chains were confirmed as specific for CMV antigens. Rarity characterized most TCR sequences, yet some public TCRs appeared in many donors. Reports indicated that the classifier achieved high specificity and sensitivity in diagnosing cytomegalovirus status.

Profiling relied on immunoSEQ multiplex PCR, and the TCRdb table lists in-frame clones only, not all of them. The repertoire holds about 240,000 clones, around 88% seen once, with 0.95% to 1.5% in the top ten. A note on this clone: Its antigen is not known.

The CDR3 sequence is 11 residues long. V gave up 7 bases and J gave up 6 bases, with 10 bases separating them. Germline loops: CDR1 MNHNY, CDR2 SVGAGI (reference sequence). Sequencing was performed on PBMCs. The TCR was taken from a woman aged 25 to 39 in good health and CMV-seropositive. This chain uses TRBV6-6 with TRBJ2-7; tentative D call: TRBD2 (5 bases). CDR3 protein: CASTEEGEQYF. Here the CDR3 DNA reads TGTGCCAGCACCGAAGAGGGCGAGCAGTACTTC.